The sequence of this T cell receptor beta chain was determined in a study of T cell repertoires in cytomegalovirus infection. Whole-study context: Evidence of both CMV infection and a matching HLA type came from public TCR beta signatures.

General observations from the study: Within the response measured ex vivo, HLA-C-restricted CMV-specific TCR beta clonotypes were dominant. Carriers of CMV plus the relevant HLA were identified by cumulative public TCR beta family frequency.

MiXCR was run by TCRdb on the reads, yielding one entry per CDR3 protein. The sample consists of roughly 760,000 distinct CDR3 sequences, 35% to 45% of them appearing once. Germline-derived CDR1 and CDR2 are SGHDN and FVKESK. V was clipped by 3 bases and J by 0 bases, with 14 bases between them. CDR3 length: 16 amino acids. Worth noting for this clonotype: Its antigen is not identified.

The material sequenced was PBMCs. The receptor comes from a human donor in good health (CMV status not recorded). Some clones in this sample may be carry-over from other donors' samples. The gene calls are TRBV14 and TRBJ2-5, with unresolved D. For the CDR3, the DNA is TGTGCCAGCAGCCACACCCTGACTTGGTACCAAGAGACCCAGTACTTC. Translation: CASSHTLTWYQETQYF. Using reference TRBV14 and TRBJ2-5 for the parts outside the CDR3, the full variable domain is EAGVTQFPSHSVIEKGQTVTLRCDPISGHDNLYWYRRVMGKEIKFLLHFVKESKQDESGMPNNRFLAERTGGTYSTLKVQPAELEDSGVYFCASSHTLTWYQETQYFGPGTRLLVL.